This TCR beta chain appears in the sequencing data of a study of cytomegalovirus exposure and HLA in healthy donors. Study outcomes and limitations: It was taken for granted in presence/absence analyses that sequencing depth across donors was roughly uniform.

As regards this clone: Its antigen is not identified.

Vbeta (60) and Jbeta (13) primers were used in the PCR. In the original analysis: Approximately 12 million of some 80 million unique TCR beta chains were shared, per a later count. Produced via immunoSEQ multiplex PCR; TCRdb's table is partial and in-frame only. D and trimming were read from the DNA, whereas the V and J calls and clone size are those reported in that table. The sample has 35,000 to 45,000 clones. CDR3 length: 13 amino acids. The V and J ends lost 3 bases and 6 bases respectively, with 10 bases between them. Germline lookup yields CDR1 SGHDT and CDR2 YYEEEE. Sequenced sample: PBMCs. The TCR sequence derives from a woman aged 30 to 39 in good health and CMV-seropositive. V is TRBV5-6 and J is TRBJ2-1; TRBD2 is a possible D gene (6 bases). This CDR3 reads CASSWGDGNEQFF. The CDR3, as DNA: TGTGCCAGCAGCTGGGGGGACGGCAATGAGCAGTTCTTC.